One and the same sample provided the 27 T cell receptor beta chains below, sequenced in a study of vaccination effects on CD4 cells after COVID-19. These TCRs' antigens remain unknown. With 9 to 11 days of culture completed, CD4+ T cells were isolated. Their SARS-CoV-2 infection, verified by PCR, occurred between March and December 2020. Either the BNT162b2 or mRNA-1273 vaccine was given to participants in two doses. Sequencing used immunoSEQ multiplex PCR; TCRdb keeps in-frame clones, though not all of them. The table lists about 50,000 clones, around three quarters of them singletons. Material: CD4+ T cells from PBMCs cultured without peptide, obtained after COVID-19 vaccination. Source of these receptors: a human donor who had a prior SARS-CoV-2 infection.

The V call is TRBV5-1, the J call TRBJ1-1, with TRBD1 as a possible D gene (5 bases). Germline CDR1 SGHRS, CDR2 YFSETQ. The CDR3 length is 14 residues. Trimming took 3 bases from V and 1 from J, leaving 10 bases between them. CDR3 loop: CASSSRVENTEAFF. CDR3 nucleotide sequence: TGCGCCAGCAGCTCCAGGGTGGAGAACACTGAAGCTTTCTTT. The full variable domain, its missing parts supplied by reference TRBV5-1 and TRBJ1-1, is KAGVTQTPRYLIKTRGQQVTLSCSPISGHRSVSWYQQTPGQGLQFLFEYFSETQRNKGNFPGRFSGRQFSNSRSEMNVSTLELGDSALYLCASSSRVENTEAFFGQGTRLTVV.

This chain joins TRBV7-2 and TRBJ2-3; weak D call: TRBD2 (6 bases). Trimming stripped 5 bases from V and 4 bases from J, with 19 bases between. CDR1 and CDR2 (germline): SGHTA, FQGNSA. CDR3 size: 16 residues. CDR3 amino acids: CASSHSWGVSSDTQYF. CDR3 DNA sequence: TGTGCCAGCAGCCACTCTTGGGGGGTCAGCTCAGATACGCAGTATTTT.

This clone was observed a handful of times. The CDR3 here is CASSLQGRENIQYF. The CDR3 bases are TGTGCCAGCAGTTTACAGGGTCGTGAAAACATTCAGTACTTC. The V and J genes are TRBV6-6 and TRBJ2-4, with D possibly TRBD1 on 6 matching bases. This CDR3 spans 14 amino acids. The V gene's germline CDR1 is MNHNY and CDR2 SVGAGI (reference sequence). V gave up 4 bases and J gave up 5 bases, with 12 bases separating them.

The rearrangement links TRBV27 to TRBJ2-5; 11 bases are shared with TRBD1. V shed 6 bases and J 1 base; nucleotides not matched to a gene: 10. The CDR3 sequence is 17 residues long. From germline, CDR1 is MNHEY and CDR2 SMNVEV (reference sequence). CDR3 residues: CASSPKTGTGGQETQYF. For the CDR3, the DNA is TGTGCCAGCAGCCCGAAGACCGGGACAGGGGGCCAAGAGACCCAGTACTTC.

The rearrangement joins TRBV9 to TRBJ2-1; 11 positions agree with TRBD2. The CDR3 has 16 amino acids. Germline CDR1 SGDLS, CDR2 YYNGEE. V lost 4 bases, J lost 9 bases, and 12 bases stayed unmatched. The CDR3 sequence: CASSHSGRARTSEQFF. CDR3 bases: TGTGCCAGCAGCCATAGCGGGAGGGCCAGGACGAGTGAGCAGTTCTTC. The complete variable domain, with remaining parts taken from reference TRBV9 and TRBJ2-1, reads DSGVTQTPKHLITATGQRVTLRCSPRSGDLSVYWYQQSLDQGLQFLIQYYNGEERAKGNILERFSAQQFPDLHSELNLSSLELGDSALYFCASSHSGRARTSEQFFGPGTRLTVL.

This chain uses TRBV18 with TRBJ2-7; TRBD1 or TRBD2 may be the D gene (5 bases each). This CDR3 comprises 14 residues. The V gene lost 1 base and the J gene lost 4 bases, with 11 bases spanning the gap. Germline CDR1 reads KGHSH; CDR2 reads LQKENI. The DNA for the CDR3 is TGTGCCAGCTCACCACAGGGACGGAGTTACGAGCAGTACTTC. It is translated as CASSPQGRSYEQYF. Drawing the rest from reference TRBV18 and TRBJ2-7, the complete variable domain is NAGVMQNPRHLVRRRGQEARLRCSPMKGHSHVYWYRQLPEEGLKFMVYLQKENIIDESGMPKERFSAEFPKEGPSILRIQQVVRGDSAAYFCASSPQGRSYEQYFGPGTRLTVT.

J is TRBJ2-3 and V is TRBV5-1; tentative D call: TRBD2 (5 bases). CDR1 is SGHRS, CDR2 YFSETQ, per germline. V was shortened by 4 bases and J by 3 bases, with 12 bases between the two germline ends. The CDR3 totals 14 residues. CDR3 sequence (DNA): TGCGCCAGCAGCGCACGGACTTCGACAGATACGCAGTATTTT. This sequence encodes CASSARTSTDTQYF.

The chain is built from TRBV24-1 and TRBJ2-7; weak D call: TRBD2 (5 bases). The germline CDR1 and CDR2 sequences are KGHDR and SFDVKD. The V and J ends lost 4 bases and 9 bases respectively, with 18 bases between them. The CDR3 spans 14 residues. CDR3 sequence reads: CATSDPGVGVGQYF. CDR3 DNA: TGTGCCACCAGTGACCCCGGGGTTGGAGTCGGGCAGTACTTC.

This clone has a single count. This chain's CDR3 is CASSVDLGMMAFF. CDR3 in DNA: TGTGCCAGCAGCGTAGATTTGGGAATGATGGCTTTCTTT. The V gene is TRBV9, the J gene TRBJ1-1; D is ambiguous. CDR1 is SGDLS, CDR2 YYNGEE, per germline. The CDR3 has 13 residues. With 0 bases removed from V and 11 bases from J, the gap between germline ends came to 14 bases.

This clone occurred once. The gene calls are TRBV29-1 and TRBJ2-3; tentatively, D is TRBD2 (5 bases). The germline gives CDR1 SQVTM, CDR2 ANQGSEA. Trimming removed 3 bases at V and 1 base at J, with 8 bases between. CDR3 length: 13 amino acids. CDR3 sequence: CSVEKGGTDTQYF. The CDR3 DNA follows: TGCAGCGTTGAGAAGGGAGGCACAGATACGCAGTATTTT.

This chain links TRBV5-1 with TRBJ2-5; 9 bases are a match to TRBD1. Trimming at V came to 1 base and at J to 2 bases, leaving 3 bases not matched to a gene. CDR3 length: 15 residues. Germline V gene lookup returns CDR1 SGHRS and CDR2 YFSETQ. The CDR3 region is CASSLSGQGQETQYF. For the CDR3, the DNA is TGCGCCAGCAGCTTGTCGGGACAGGGACAAGAGACCCAGTACTTC.

This chain joins TRBV6-1 and TRBJ2-4; D gene ambiguous. CDR1 is MNHNS, CDR2 SASEGT, per germline. This CDR3 comprises 16 residues. Deletions cut 3 bases from V and 8 bases from J, with 20 bases between. The CDR3 loop reads CASSDVTVPLGDIQYF. DNA for the CDR3: TGTGCCAGCAGTGACGTTACGGTCCCACTTGGGGACATTCAGTACTTC.

V usage is TRBV7-6 and J usage is TRBJ2-7; D perhaps matches TRBD1 (5 bases). Trimming cost V 5 bases and J 3 bases, with 17 bases left between them. Germline-derived CDR1 and CDR2 are SGHVS and FNYEAQ. This CDR3 contains 15 residues. CDR3 DNA sequence: TGTGCCAGCAGCCCATACCAGGGTTATCTCTACGAGCAGTACTTC. Its translation is CASSPYQGYLYEQYF.

The chain combines TRBV7-2 with TRBJ2-7; D is ambiguous. The V gene lost 4 bases and the J gene lost 2 bases, with 15 bases spanning the gap. Germline CDR1 reads SGHTA; CDR2 reads FQGNSA. The CDR3 loop spans 15 amino acids. For the CDR3, the DNA is TGTGCCAGCAGCTCCATGGACGGGTCCCCCTACGAGCAGTACTTC. Amino acids: CASSSMDGSPYEQYF.

The CDR3 DNA sequence: TGTGCCAGCAGCGCATGGGGTGGCACCGGGGAGCTGTTTTTT. This codes for CASSAWGGTGELFF. V usage is TRBV7-2 and J usage is TRBJ2-2; no clear D gene. With 5 bases removed from V and 4 bases from J, the gap between germline ends came to 11 bases. Germline V gene sequence: CDR1 SGHTA, CDR2 FQGNSA. The length of the CDR3 is 14 residues.

The chain is built from TRBV4-1 and TRBJ2-7, with D possibly being TRBD1 (5 bases). CDR1 and CDR2 (germline): MGHRA, YSYEKL. V was trimmed by 0 bases and J by 9 bases, leaving 12 bases between them. This CDR3 is built from 13 residues. CDR3 sequence: CASSQDIQGWQYF. The CDR3 DNA reads TGCGCCAGCAGCCAAGATATTCAGGGATGGCAGTACTTC.

The chain combines TRBV18 with TRBJ2-7, with D unclear. Germline V gene data show CDR1 as KGHSH and CDR2 as LQKENI. This CDR3 is 13 amino acids long. V lost 4 bases and J 5 bases, leaving 12 bases between the germline ends. Here the CDR3 DNA reads TGTGCCAGCTCACTGGGCCAGGCTGACGAGCAGTACTTC. It is translated as CASSLGQADEQYF.

This clone was observed once. The chain uses TRBV29-1 and TRBJ2-5; no clear D gene. V was clipped by 5 bases and J by 4 bases, with 14 bases between them. The germline gives CDR1 SQVTM, CDR2 ANQGSEA. This CDR3 spans 13 amino acids. CDR3 sequence: CSVRQVILETQYF. The CDR3 nucleotides are TGCAGCGTTCGGCAGGTGATTCTAGAGACCCAGTACTTC.

This rearrangement joins TRBV11-3 to TRBJ2-5; TRBD1 agrees at 7 bases. The CDR3 contains 15 residues. Per germline, CDR1 SGHNT and CDR2 YENEEA. V lost 5 bases, J lost 4 bases, and 10 bases stayed unmatched. This chain's CDR3 is CASSRSGTVGETQYF. DNA for the CDR3: TGTGCCAGCAGCCGTTCCGGGACAGTCGGAGAGACCCAGTACTTC.

This chain connects TRBV7-2 to TRBJ1-1; D gene ambiguous. The length of the CDR3 is 14 residues. Deletions cut 3 bases from V and 4 bases from J, with 12 bases between. Germline CDR1 and CDR2: SGHTA and FQGNSA. CDR3 sequence reads: CASSFTSGLTEAFF. CDR3 DNA: TGTGCCAGCAGCTTTACATCTGGGCTCACTGAAGCTTTCTTT.

This chain uses TRBV7-6 with TRBJ1-3; D gene ambiguous. This CDR3 comprises 16 residues. Germline V lookup: CDR1 SGHVS, CDR2 FNYEAQ. The V gene lost 5 bases and the J gene lost 0 bases, with 14 bases spanning the gap. CDR3: CASSHNIGGSGNTIYF. In DNA form, the CDR3 reads TGTGCCAGCAGCCACAACATAGGCGGCTCTGGAAACACCATATATTTT. Full variable domain (rest looked up from reference TRBV7-6 and TRBJ1-3): GAGVSQSPRYKVTKRGQDVALRCDPISGHVSLYWYRQALGQGPEFLTYFNYEAQQDKSGLPNDRFSAERPEGSISTLTIQRTEQRDSAMYRCASSHNIGGSGNTIYFGEGSWLTVV.

The chain carries TRBV7-8 and TRBJ2-3, with 13 nucleotides matching TRBD2. CDR1 is SGHVS and CDR2 is FQNEAQ in the germline V gene. The V segment lost 5 bases and the J segment 5 bases; nucleotides outside the gene matches: 7. The CDR3 is made up of 16 amino acids. The CDR3 DNA reads as TGTGCCAGCAGCCCCCGACTAGCGGGAGGAAGAGATACGCAGTATTTT. Protein: CASSPRLAGGRDTQYF.

The V and J genes are TRBV9 and TRBJ2-1; 9 bases line up with TRBD1. The CDR3 is 20 amino acids. The trim removed 0 bases at V and 3 bases at J, leaving 16 bases unmatched. In germline, CDR1 is SGDLS, CDR2 YYNGEE. CDR3 residues: CASSVARDRAPSYYYNEQFF. The CDR3 DNA reads as TGTGCCAGCAGCGTAGCACGGGACAGGGCCCCTTCCTACTACTACAATGAGCAGTTCTTC.

The rearrangement links TRBV11-2 to TRBJ2-1; 13 positions agree with TRBD2. The V and J ends lost 4 bases and 10 bases, in that order; junction bases with no gene match: 1. Germline CDR1 SGHAT, CDR2 FQNNGV. The CDR3 is 13 amino acids. The CDR3 coding sequence is TGTGCCAGCAGCTGGGGACTAGCGGGGGAGCAGTTCTTC. Translation gives CASSWGLAGEQFF.

There are a few counts of this clone. The V call is TRBV7-3, the J call TRBJ1-6; D is undetermined. Germline CDR1 is SGHTA and CDR2 is FQGTGA. This CDR3 is built from 13 residues. V dropped 5 bases and J dropped 7 bases, with 9 bases sitting between them. The CDR3, as DNA: TGTGCCAGCAGCCCGGGGATGAATTCACCCCTCCACTTT. Encoded protein: CASSPGMNSPLHF.

This chain uses TRBV29-1 with TRBJ2-5; a possible D gene is TRBD2 (5 bases). V lost 8 bases and J 2 bases, leaving 12 bases between the germline ends. The CDR3 consists of 12 residues. CDR1 is SQVTM and CDR2 is ANQGSEA in the germline V gene. The CDR3 sequence is CSSGNLQETQYF. The CDR3 bases are TGCAGCTCGGGGAACCTTCAAGAGACCCAGTACTTC.

This clone has only a few counts. This sequence joins TRBV4-2 and TRBJ1-6; 7 positions agree with TRBD1. Germline CDR1 reads LGHNA; CDR2 reads YNFKEQ. Losses at the gene ends were 1 base for V and 2 bases for J; bases not matched to a gene: 2. The CDR3 covers 16 residues. In DNA form, the CDR3 reads TGTGCCAGCAGCCAAGGGACAGGCGCCTATAATTCACCCCTCCACTTT. Translating it yields CASSQGTGAYNSPLHF.